The present TCR beta chain was sequenced within a study of lymphopenia after photon versus proton radiotherapy. The CDR3 loop spans 13 amino acids. V lost 4 bases and J lost 3, with 10 bases in between. Germline CDR1 reads SGHRS; CDR2 reads YFSETQ. Only in-frame clones appear in the TCRdb table, and some are missing; sequencing was by immunoSEQ multiplex PCR. The profile shows about 17,000 clones, about 92% of them singletons. This TCR derives from a woman aged 35 to 49 with cholangiocarcinoma. V gene TRBV5-1 combines with J gene TRBJ1-1; D gene uncertain. The sequencing here drew on peripheral blood, taken from a patient treated with photon-based radiotherapy. The CDR3 DNA reads as TGCGCCAGCAGCGGGAGGGTAGACACTGAAGCTTTCTTT. Its translation is CASSGRVDTEAFF. Full variable domain (outside the CDR3, taken from reference TRBV5-1 and TRBJ1-1): KAGVTQTPRYLIKTRGQQVTLSCSPISGHRSVSWYQQTPGQGLQFLFEYFSETQRNKGNFPGRFSGRQFSNSRSEMNVSTLELGDSALYLCASSGRVDTEAFFGQGTRLTVV.